This entry is about one TCR beta chain. What it recognizes is unknown. The CDR3 runs 17 residues. V lost 4 bases and J lost 3; bases outside the gene matches: 9. Germline V gene data show CDR1 as SGDLS and CDR2 as YYNGEE. The PCR had 60 Vbeta and 13 Jbeta primers. Libraries were prepared by immunoSEQ multiplex PCR; TCRdb keeps only in-frame clonotypes and omits some of them. The table lists more than 95,000 clones, roughly 80% of them singletons, with about 1.2% in the top ten. The sample is drawn from a study of cytomegalovirus exposure and HLA in healthy donors. Findings of the study overall: One cluster of highly shared sequence variants probably arose as a sequencing artifact. Because they were indistinguishable, some V segments, including TRBV6-2 and TRBV6-3, were excluded. A missense DCLRE1C variant was associated with V- and J-gene trimming of TCR beta chains in a later analysis, and an independent cohort replicated the association. A later analysis, which compared TCR beta chains of equal frequency, found the HLA-associated ones more clonally expanded.

The sequencing sample was made of PBMCs. The TCR originated in a female donor in good health and CMV-seronegative. The rearrangement uses TRBV9 and TRBJ2-3, with 12 positions matching TRBD2. CDR3 nucleotide sequence: TGTGCCAGCAGCTCGGCTAGCGGGAGGGCCCTGACAGATACGCAGTATTTT. Protein product: CASSSASGRALTDTQYF. The full variable domain, in which reference TRBV9 and TRBJ2-3 provide the parts outside the CDR3, is DSGVTQTPKHLITATGQRVTLRCSPRSGDLSVYWYQQSLDQGLQFLIQYYNGEERAKGNILERFSAQQFPDLHSELNLSSLELGDSALYFCASSSASGRALTDTQYFGPGTRLTVL.